The rows below give T cell receptor beta chains drawn from one sample of a study of blood T cells in healthy people across ages. TCRdb passed the 5' RACE reads through MiXCR, listing each CDR3 protein once. The table has 1.8 million or so distinct CDR3 sequences, roughly two fifths seen once. The specimen sequenced was blood. These receptor sequences come from a human donor in good health. The CDR3 runs from the conserved cysteine through the conserved F or W. Each record gives: V gene, J gene, D gene, clone size, CDR3 protein, CDR3 DNA. The D gene is left open where the match is weak. Expanded clones are given a class, and other clones once, few, many or no size at all.

v_gene: TRBV6-2/TRBV6-3
j_gene: TRBJ1-1
d_gene: -
abundance: -
CDR3aa: CASSYIVYTEAFF
CDR3nt: TGTGCCAGCAGTTACATCGTATACACTGAAGCTTTCTTT

v_gene: TRBV4-1
j_gene: TRBJ2-1
d_gene: TRBD2
abundance: once
CDR3aa: CASSPWASGENDNEQFF
CDR3nt: TGCGCCAGCAGCCCTTGGGCTAGCGGGGAGAATGACAATGAGCAGTTCTTC

v_gene: TRBV5-1
j_gene: TRBJ2-1
d_gene: TRBD2
abundance: -
CDR3aa: CASSIGTSEVYNEQFF
CDR3nt: TGCGCCAGCAGCATCGGGACTAGCGAGGTATACAATGAGCAGTTCTTC

v_gene: TRBV12-3/TRBV12-4
j_gene: TRBJ2-5
d_gene: TRBD1
abundance: many
CDR3aa: CASSLGQEETQYF
CDR3nt: TGTGCCAGCAGTTTGGGACAGGAAGAGACCCAGTACTTC

v_gene: TRBV18
j_gene: TRBJ2-5
d_gene: -
abundance: -
CDR3aa: CANSYPYQETQYF
CDR3nt: TGTGCCAACTCCTATCCGTACCAAGAGACCCAGTACTTC

v_gene: TRBV4-2
j_gene: TRBJ2-7
d_gene: TRBD2
abundance: -
CDR3aa: CASSHVGRGGSYEQYF
CDR3nt: TGTGCCAGCAGCCATGTAGGACGCGGGGGTTCCTACGAGCAGTACTTC

v_gene: TRBV5-1
j_gene: TRBJ2-1
d_gene: -
abundance: -
CDR3aa: CASRSLPGSYNEQFF
CDR3nt: TGCGCCAGCAGATCACTACCCGGCTCCTACAATGAGCAGTTCTTC

v_gene: TRBV10-3
j_gene: TRBJ1-2
d_gene: TRBD1
abundance: few
CDR3aa: CAITSGQEFYGYTF
CDR3nt: TGTGCCATCACCTCGGGACAGGAATTCTATGGCTACACCTTC

v_gene: TRBV15
j_gene: TRBJ2-5
d_gene: TRBD1
abundance: few
CDR3aa: CATSSGTDQETQYF
CDR3nt: TGTGCCACCAGCAGCGGGACAGACCAAGAGACCCAGTACTTC

v_gene: TRBV20-1
j_gene: TRBJ1-1
d_gene: -
abundance: -
CDR3aa: CSAAGQRVRRAEAFF
CDR3nt: TGCAGTGCTGCAGGACAGAGGGTTCGGAGGGCTGAAGCTTTCTTT

v_gene: TRBV11-2
j_gene: TRBJ1-1
d_gene: -
abundance: -
CDR3aa: CATFPTGYTEAFF
CDR3nt: TGTGCCACTTTTCCTACAGGGTACACTGAAGCTTTCTTT

v_gene: TRBV29-1
j_gene: TRBJ2-7
d_gene: TRBD2
abundance: -
CDR3aa: CSVGERGFYEQYF
CDR3nt: TGCAGCGTTGGGGAGCGGGGCTTCTACGAGCAGTACTTC

v_gene: TRBV10-3
j_gene: TRBJ2-1
d_gene: -
abundance: -
CDR3aa: CAISDFRGPGFEQFF
CDR3nt: TGTGCCATCAGTGATTTTCGGGGCCCCGGCTTTGAGCAGTTCTTC

v_gene: TRBV12-3/TRBV12-4
j_gene: TRBJ2-1
d_gene: -
abundance: few
CDR3aa: CASSPGLLAEQFF
CDR3nt: TGTGCCAGCAGCCCCGGACTACTCGCTGAGCAGTTCTTC

v_gene: TRBV20-1
j_gene: TRBJ2-5
d_gene: TRBD2
abundance: few
CDR3aa: CSARDSLAGDWETRYF
CDR3nt: TGCAGTGCTAGAGATAGCCTAGCGGGGGATTGGGAGACCCGGTACTTC

v_gene: TRBV19
j_gene: TRBJ1-6
d_gene: -
abundance: -
CDR3aa: CASSPRVGGDLHF
CDR3nt: TGTGCCAGTAGTCCCAGGGTTGGAGGGGACCTCCACTTT

v_gene: TRBV7-2
j_gene: TRBJ2-3
d_gene: -
abundance: -
CDR3aa: CASSPQLVSDTQYF
CDR3nt: TGTGCCAGCAGCCCCCAACTAGTTTCAGATACGCAGTATTTT

v_gene: TRBV5-6
j_gene: TRBJ2-1
d_gene: TRBD1
abundance: few
CDR3aa: CASSFGTGIANEQFF
CDR3nt: TGTGCCAGCAGCTTTGGGACAGGGATCGCCAATGAGCAGTTCTTC

v_gene: TRBV5-5
j_gene: TRBJ2-7
d_gene: TRBD2
abundance: -
CDR3aa: CASSFVSGGAFSYEQYF
CDR3nt: TGTGCCAGCAGCTTTGTTAGCGGGGGGGCCTTCTCCTACGAGCAGTACTTC

v_gene: TRBV7-8
j_gene: TRBJ1-2
d_gene: -
abundance: -
CDR3aa: CASSPSRDPKWYGYTF
CDR3nt: TGTGCCAGCAGCCCGAGCCGGGACCCTAAGTGGTATGGCTACACCTTC

v_gene: TRBV7-9
j_gene: TRBJ1-2
d_gene: -
abundance: many
CDR3aa: CASSGNGYTF
CDR3nt: TGTGCCAGCAGCGGGAATGGCTACACCTTC

v_gene: TRBV12-3/TRBV12-4
j_gene: TRBJ2-1
d_gene: -
abundance: -
CDR3aa: CASGRQFYNEQFF
CDR3nt: TGTGCCAGCGGGCGACAGTTCTACAATGAGCAGTTCTTC

v_gene: TRBV10-3
j_gene: TRBJ2-7
d_gene: TRBD1
abundance: -
CDR3aa: CAMGQGTSSQGEQYF
CDR3nt: TGTGCCATGGGACAGGGTACCTCCTCGCAGGGCGAGCAGTACTTC

v_gene: TRBV12-3/TRBV12-4
j_gene: TRBJ2-5
d_gene: -
abundance: -
CDR3aa: CASRIEGQETQYF
CDR3nt: TGTGCCAGCAGGATAGAAGGGCAAGAGACCCAGTACTTC